The next 11 T cell receptor beta chains were all read from a single sample in a study of T-cell reconstitution after alpha-beta-depleted transplantation in children. Unique molecular identifiers were used in preparing the TCRbeta library. Each CDR3 protein is one row after TCRdb ran MiXCR on the PCR reads. The profile shows around 100,000 distinct CDR3 sequences, less than 6% of them singletons. Sequenced material: PBMCs, mostly from graft donor cells, taken 60 days after TCRalphabeta/CD19-depleted stem cell transplant. Receptors originate from a female patient aged 2-15 years who had a stem cell transplant for Fanconi anemia, so the T cells may come from the graft donor.

This clonotype was detected ten times or more. CDR3 bases: TGTGCCAGCACCGAATTGACTAGCGTGATTGATGAGCAGTTCTTC. Encoded protein: CASTELTSVIDEQFF. The rearrangement links TRBV12-3 or TRBV12-4 to TRBJ2-1, with 8 bases matching TRBD2. The CDR3 totals 15 residues. V lost 7 bases, J lost 8 bases, and 13 bases stayed unmatched.

This clonotype was recorded many times. The rearrangement links TRBV28 to TRBJ2-7, with 10 bases matching TRBD1. This CDR3 spans 13 amino acids. Per the germline V gene, CDR1 is MDHEN and CDR2 is SYDVKM. The V segment lost 5 bases and the J segment 5 bases; nucleotides outside the gene matches: 3. The CDR3 DNA reads TGTGCCAGCAGTCCCGGGACAGGGGACGAGCAGTACTTC. It codes for CASSPGTGDEQYF.

Many counts were recorded for this clonotype. V is TRBV15 and J is TRBJ2-7; 8 bases line up with TRBD1. CDR3 length equals 15 residues. From germline, CDR1 is LNHNV and CDR2 YYDKDF (reference sequence). V shed 0 bases, J shed 3 bases, and the junction held 4 bases outside the gene matches. The CDR3 region is CATSRDHRGFYEQYF. CDR3 in DNA: TGTGCCACCAGCAGAGATCACAGGGGGTTCTACGAGCAGTACTTC.

This clonotype was counted ten times or more. This chain's CDR3 is CSAKRALHGYTF. DNA for the CDR3: TGCAGTGCTAAGCGAGCGCTTCATGGCTACACCTTC. The V and J genes are TRBV20-1 and TRBJ1-2; no clear D gene. CDR3 length: 12 amino acids. The germline CDR1 and CDR2 sequences are DFQATT and SNEGSKA (reference sequence). The V and J ends lost 4 bases and 6 bases respectively, with 12 bases between them.

This sequence joins TRBV27 and TRBJ1-2; TRBD1 is a possible D gene (6 bases). Germline lookup yields CDR1 MNHEY and CDR2 SMNVEV (reference sequence). The CDR3 is made up of 16 amino acids. V was cut by 5 bases and J by 0 bases, with 16 bases left in between. The CDR3, as DNA: TGTGCCAGCAGTCGCGTCACAGGGAATGCTAACTATGGCTACACCTTC. This codes for CASSRVTGNANYGYTF.

This clonotype showed up many times. The chain combines TRBV12-3 or TRBV12-4 with TRBJ1-1, with a weak D call TRBD1 (5 bases). Trimming removed 3 bases from V and 0 bases from J, with 8 bases in between. The length of the CDR3 is 14 residues. This CDR3 reads CASSFRTLNTEAFF. CDR3 bases: TGTGCCAGCAGTTTCAGGACATTGAACACTGAAGCTTTCTTT.

Comments on this clonotype: Just one base apart from a much larger clone, this may be a read error. V and J are TRBV5-1 and TRBJ2-1; tentative D call: TRBD2 (6 bases). CDR1 SGHRS and CDR2 YFSETQ come from the germline V gene. The CDR3 loop spans 16 amino acids. The CDR3 here is CASSSGLRSSYNEQLF. CDR3 bases: TGCGCCAGCAGCTCGGGACTCCGGAGCTCCTACAATGAGCAGCTCTTC.

This clonotype has more than one count but fewer than ten. V usage is TRBV12-3 or TRBV12-4 and J usage is TRBJ2-3; the match to TRBD1 covers 10 bases. Losses at the gene ends were 7 bases for V and 5 bases for J; bases not matched to a gene: 9. The CDR3 is made up of 15 amino acids. The CDR3 loop reads CASNPGTGVRDTQYF. CDR3 bases: TGTGCCAGCAACCCCGGGACAGGGGTGCGAGATACGCAGTATTTT.

This chain connects TRBV15 to TRBJ1-2; the D gene is possibly TRBD1 (6 bases). Germline V gives CDR1 LNHNV, CDR2 YYDKDF (reference sequence). V was pared by 0 bases and J by 7 bases, with 18 bases between. The CDR3 has 16 residues. CDR3 coding DNA: TGTGCCACCAGCAGAGAAGTGGGGGCGAGTTCGGTTGGCTACACCTTC. This sequence encodes CATSREVGASSVGYTF.

This chain connects TRBV7-9 to TRBJ2-3; 12 bases map to TRBD2. Losses at the gene ends were 2 bases for V and 3 bases for J; bases not matched to a gene: 3. Germline values: CDR1 SEHNR, CDR2 FQNEAQ (reference sequence). The CDR3 consists of 16 residues. In DNA, the CDR3 is TGTGCCAGCAGCTTACCCACTAGCGGGGGGACAGATACGCAGTATTTT. Protein sequence: CASSLPTSGGTDTQYF.

This clonotype was seen at least ten times. V and J are TRBV18 and TRBJ2-7; D is perhaps TRBD2 (6 bases). V dropped 2 bases and J dropped 6 bases, with 17 bases sitting between them. Germline V gives CDR1 KGHSH, CDR2 LQKENI. The CDR3 is made up of 15 amino acids. CDR3 loop: CASSPREREWSEQYF. The CDR3 DNA reads TGTGCCAGCTCACCAAGGGAACGGGAGTGGAGCGAGCAGTACTTC.